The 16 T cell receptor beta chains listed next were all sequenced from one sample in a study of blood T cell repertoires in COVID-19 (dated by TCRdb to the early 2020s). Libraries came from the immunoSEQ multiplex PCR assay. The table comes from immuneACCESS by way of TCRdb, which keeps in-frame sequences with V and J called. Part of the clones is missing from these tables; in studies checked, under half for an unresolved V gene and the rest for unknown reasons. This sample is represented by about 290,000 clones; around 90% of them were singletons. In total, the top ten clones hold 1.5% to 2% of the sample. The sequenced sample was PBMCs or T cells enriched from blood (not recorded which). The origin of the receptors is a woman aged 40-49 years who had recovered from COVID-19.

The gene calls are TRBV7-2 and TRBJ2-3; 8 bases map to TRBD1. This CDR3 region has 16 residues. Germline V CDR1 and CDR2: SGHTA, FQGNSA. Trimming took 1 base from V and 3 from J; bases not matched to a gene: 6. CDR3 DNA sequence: TGTGCCAGCAGCTTAGGTTCAGGGGGCCGAACAGATACGCAGTATTTT. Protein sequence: CASSLGSGGRTDTQYF.

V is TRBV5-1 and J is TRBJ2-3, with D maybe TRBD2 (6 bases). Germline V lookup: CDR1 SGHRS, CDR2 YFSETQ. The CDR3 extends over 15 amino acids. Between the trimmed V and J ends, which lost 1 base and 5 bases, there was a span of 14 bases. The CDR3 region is CASSLLLSEGDTQYF. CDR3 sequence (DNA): TGCGCCAGCAGCTTGCTACTTTCGGAGGGAGATACGCAGTATTTT.

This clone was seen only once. The CDR3: CASSLWTGRGGRNEQFF. The CDR3 DNA reads TGTGCCAGCAGTTTATGGACTGGGCGGGGAGGTCGGAATGAGCAGTTCTTC. The chain is built from TRBV27 and TRBJ2-1; D may be TRBD2 (6 bases). Trimming cost V 1 base and J 7 bases, with 20 bases left between them. The CDR3 totals 17 residues. The V gene's germline CDR1 is MNHEY and CDR2 SMNVEV (reference sequence).

CDR3 in amino acids: CASSIGTGRTGELFF. CDR3 DNA: TGTGCCAGCAGCATTGGTACAGGCCGGACCGGGGAGCTGTTTTTT. The chain recombines TRBV9 with TRBJ2-2; tentative D call: TRBD1 (5 bases). V dropped 4 bases and J dropped 5 bases, with 15 bases sitting between them. Germline CDR1 and CDR2: SGDLS and YYNGEE. There are 15 residues in the CDR3.

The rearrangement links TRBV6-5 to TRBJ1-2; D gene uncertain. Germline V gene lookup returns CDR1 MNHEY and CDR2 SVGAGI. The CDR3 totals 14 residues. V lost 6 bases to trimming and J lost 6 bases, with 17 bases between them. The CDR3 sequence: CASRAGVNNDGYTF. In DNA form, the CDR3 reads TGTGCCAGCAGGGCCGGGGTGAACAACGATGGCTACACCTTC.

The CDR3 loop is CATRIYLRTANYGYTF. Here the CDR3 DNA reads TGTGCCACCAGAATATATCTTAGGACTGCGAACTATGGCTACACCTTC. The genes are TRBV24-1 and TRBJ1-2; D unclear. The germline CDR1 and CDR2 sequences are KGHDR and SFDVKD. V was pared by 7 bases and J by 2 bases, with 19 bases between. This CDR3 has 16 residues.

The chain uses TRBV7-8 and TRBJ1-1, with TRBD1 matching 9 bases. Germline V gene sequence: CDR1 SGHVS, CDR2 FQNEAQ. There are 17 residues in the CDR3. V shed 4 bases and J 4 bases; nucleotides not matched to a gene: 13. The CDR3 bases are TGTGCCAGCAGCTCCCACGGGACAGGGCAGCGGGGCACTGAAGCTTTCTTT. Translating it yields CASSSHGTGQRGTEAFF.

The CDR3, as DNA: TGTGCCAGCAGCGTAGCAGGCCGAAGAACTAATGAAAAACTGTTTTTT. Translation: CASSVAGRRTNEKLFF. The chain employs TRBV9 and TRBJ1-4; D is uncertain. The germline CDR1 and CDR2 sequences are SGDLS and YYNGEE. The CDR3 totals 16 residues. The ends were cut back, 0 bases at V and 1 base at J, with 10 bases in the middle.

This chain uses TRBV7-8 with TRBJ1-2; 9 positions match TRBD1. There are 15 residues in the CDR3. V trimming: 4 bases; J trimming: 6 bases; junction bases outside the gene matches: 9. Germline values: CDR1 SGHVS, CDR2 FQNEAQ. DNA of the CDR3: TGTGCCAGCAGCTCGGACAGGGGAGGATTTCATGGCTACACCTTC. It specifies CASSSDRGGFHGYTF.

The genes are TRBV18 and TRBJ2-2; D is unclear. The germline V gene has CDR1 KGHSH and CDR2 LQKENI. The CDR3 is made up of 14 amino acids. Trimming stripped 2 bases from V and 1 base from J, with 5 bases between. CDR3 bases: TGTGCCAGCTCACCAGGCAGGAACACCGGGGAGCTGTTTTTT. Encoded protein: CASSPGRNTGELFF.

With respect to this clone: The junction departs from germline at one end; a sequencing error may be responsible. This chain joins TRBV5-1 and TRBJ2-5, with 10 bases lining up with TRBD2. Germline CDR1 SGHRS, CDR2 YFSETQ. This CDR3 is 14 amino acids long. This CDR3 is CASSLGLAGEAQYF. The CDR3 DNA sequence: TGCGCCAGCAGCTTGGGTCTAGCGGGAGAGGCCCAGTACTTC.

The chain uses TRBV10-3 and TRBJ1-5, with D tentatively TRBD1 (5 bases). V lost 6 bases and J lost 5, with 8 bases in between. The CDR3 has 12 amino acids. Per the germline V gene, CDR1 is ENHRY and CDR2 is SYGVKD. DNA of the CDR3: TGTGCCATCAGCGGGGGGGATCAGCCCCAGCATTTT. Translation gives CAISGGDQPQHF.

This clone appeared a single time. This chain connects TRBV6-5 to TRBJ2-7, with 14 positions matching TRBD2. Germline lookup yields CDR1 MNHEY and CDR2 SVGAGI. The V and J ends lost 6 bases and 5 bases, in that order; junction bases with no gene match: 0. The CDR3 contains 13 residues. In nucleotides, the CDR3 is TGTGCCAGCAGGGGACTAGCGGGAGACGAGCAGTACTTC. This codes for CASRGLAGDEQYF.

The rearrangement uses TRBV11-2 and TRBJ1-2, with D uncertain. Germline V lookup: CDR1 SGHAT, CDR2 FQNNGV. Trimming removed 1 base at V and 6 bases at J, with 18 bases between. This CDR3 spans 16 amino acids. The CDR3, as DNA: TGTGCCAGCAGCTTAGTAGGCGGCGCTTTCGGGGATGGCTACACCTTC. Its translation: CASSLVGGAFGDGYTF.

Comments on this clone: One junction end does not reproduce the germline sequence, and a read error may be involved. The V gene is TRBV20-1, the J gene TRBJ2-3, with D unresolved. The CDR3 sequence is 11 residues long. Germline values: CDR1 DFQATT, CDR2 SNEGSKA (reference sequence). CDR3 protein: CSAERTHTQYF. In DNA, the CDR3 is TGCAGTGCCGAACGCACACATACGCAGTATTTT.

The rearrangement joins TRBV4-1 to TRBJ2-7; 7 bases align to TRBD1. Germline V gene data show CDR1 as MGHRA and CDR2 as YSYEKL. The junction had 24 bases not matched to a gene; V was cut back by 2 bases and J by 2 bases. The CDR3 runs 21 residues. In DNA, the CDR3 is TGCGCCAGCAGCCAATTCCTTCCGCCCCCTAAAAGGGACAGATTAACCTACGAGCAGTACTTC. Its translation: CASSQFLPPPKRDRLTYEQYF.